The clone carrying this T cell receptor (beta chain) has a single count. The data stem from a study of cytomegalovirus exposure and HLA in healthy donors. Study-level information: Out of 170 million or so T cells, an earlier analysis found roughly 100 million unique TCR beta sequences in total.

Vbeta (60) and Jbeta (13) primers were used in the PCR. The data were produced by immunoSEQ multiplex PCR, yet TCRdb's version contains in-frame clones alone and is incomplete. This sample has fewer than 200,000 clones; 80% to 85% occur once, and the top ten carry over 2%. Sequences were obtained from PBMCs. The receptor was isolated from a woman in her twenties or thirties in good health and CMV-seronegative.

This CDR3 is CASSQGGTDYNEQFF. CDR3 DNA sequence: TGCGCCAGCAGCCAAGGGGGGACAGATTACAATGAGCAGTTCTTC. The chain carries TRBV4-1 and TRBJ2-1, with 7 positions matching TRBD1. The CDR3 contains 15 residues. V lost 1 base, J lost 4 bases, and 4 bases stayed unmatched. Germline V gene sequence: CDR1 MGHRA, CDR2 YSYEKL.